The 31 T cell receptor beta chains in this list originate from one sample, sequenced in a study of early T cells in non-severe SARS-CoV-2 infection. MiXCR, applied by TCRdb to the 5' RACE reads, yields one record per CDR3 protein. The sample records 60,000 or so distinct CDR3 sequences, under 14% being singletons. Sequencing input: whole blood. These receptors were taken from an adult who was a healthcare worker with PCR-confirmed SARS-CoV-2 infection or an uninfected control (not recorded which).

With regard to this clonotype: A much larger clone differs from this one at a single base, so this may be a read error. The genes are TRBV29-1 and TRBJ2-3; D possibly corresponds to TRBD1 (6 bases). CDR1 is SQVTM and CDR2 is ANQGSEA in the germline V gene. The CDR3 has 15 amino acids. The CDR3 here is CSVDGFGQLPDTRYF. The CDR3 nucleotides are TGCAGCGTTGACGGCTTCGGACAGCTACCCGATACGCGGTATTTT.

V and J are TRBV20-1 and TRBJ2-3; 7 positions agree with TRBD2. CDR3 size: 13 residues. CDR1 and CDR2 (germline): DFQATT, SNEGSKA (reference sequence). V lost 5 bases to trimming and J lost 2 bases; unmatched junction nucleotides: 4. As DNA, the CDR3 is TGCAGTGCTCTGGCGGGGGTCACAGATACGCAGTATTTT. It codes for CSALAGVTDTQYF.

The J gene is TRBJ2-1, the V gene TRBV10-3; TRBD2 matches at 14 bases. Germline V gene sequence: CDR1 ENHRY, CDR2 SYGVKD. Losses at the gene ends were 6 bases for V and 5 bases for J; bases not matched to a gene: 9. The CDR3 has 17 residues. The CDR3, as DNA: TGTGCCATCAGACCAACCGGGACTAGCGGGGGTAACAATGAGCAGTTCTTC. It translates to CAIRPTGTSGGNNEQFF.

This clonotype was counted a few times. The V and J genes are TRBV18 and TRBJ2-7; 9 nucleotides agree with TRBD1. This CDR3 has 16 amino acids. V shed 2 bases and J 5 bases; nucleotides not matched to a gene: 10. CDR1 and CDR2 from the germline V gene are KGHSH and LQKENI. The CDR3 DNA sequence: TGTGCCAGCTCACCAATGAAAGGACAGGGGCTAAACGAGCAGTACTTC. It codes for CASSPMKGQGLNEQYF. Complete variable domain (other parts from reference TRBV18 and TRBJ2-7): NAGVMQNPRHLVRRRGQEARLRCSPMKGHSHVYWYRQLPEEGLKFMVYLQKENIIDESGMPKERFSAEFPKEGPSILRIQQVVRGDSAAYFCASSPMKGQGLNEQYFGPGTRLTVT.

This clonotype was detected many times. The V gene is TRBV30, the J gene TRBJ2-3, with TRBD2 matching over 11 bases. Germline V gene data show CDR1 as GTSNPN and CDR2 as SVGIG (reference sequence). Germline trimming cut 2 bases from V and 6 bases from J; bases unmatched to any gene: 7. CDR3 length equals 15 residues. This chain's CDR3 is CAWSSPTSGADTQYF. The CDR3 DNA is TGTGCCTGGAGTTCACCGACTAGCGGGGCCGATACGCAGTATTTT. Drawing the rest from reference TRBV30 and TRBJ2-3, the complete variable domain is SQTIHQWPATLVQPVGSPLSLECTVEGTSNPNLYWYRQAAGRGLQLLFYSVGIGQISSEVPQNLSASRPQDRQFILSSKKLLLSDSGFYLCAWSSPTSGADTQYFGPGTRLTVL.

The CDR3 reads CSAPADSAGNQPQHF. In DNA form, the CDR3 reads TGCAGTGCTCCGGCCGACAGCGCGGGCAATCAGCCCCAGCATTTT. V usage is TRBV20-1 and J usage is TRBJ1-5, with D maybe TRBD1 (5 bases). The CDR3 length is 15 residues. V shed 5 bases and J shed 2 bases, with 16 bases lying between them. Germline V gives CDR1 DFQATT, CDR2 SNEGSKA (reference sequence).

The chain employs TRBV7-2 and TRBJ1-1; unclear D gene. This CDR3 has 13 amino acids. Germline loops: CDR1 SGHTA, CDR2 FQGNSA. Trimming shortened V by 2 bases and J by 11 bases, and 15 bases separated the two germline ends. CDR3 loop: CASSLNPVNRAFF. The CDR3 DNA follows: TGTGCCAGCAGCTTAAACCCTGTCAATCGGGCTTTCTTT. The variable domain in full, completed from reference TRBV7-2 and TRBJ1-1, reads GAGVSQSPSNKVTEKGKDVELRCDPISGHTALYWYRQSLGQGLEFLIYFQGNSAPDKSGLPSDRFSAERTGGSVSTLTIQRTQQEDSAVYLCASSLNPVNRAFFGQGTRLTVV.

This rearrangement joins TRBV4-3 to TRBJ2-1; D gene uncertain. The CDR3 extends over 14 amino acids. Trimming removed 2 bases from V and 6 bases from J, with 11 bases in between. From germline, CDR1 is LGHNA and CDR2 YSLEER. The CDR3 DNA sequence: TGCGCCAGCAGCCAATTAGGGTGGGCCAATGAGCAGTTCTTC. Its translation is CASSQLGWANEQFF.

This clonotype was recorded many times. This CDR3 is CASLAGGLLRNEQFF. The DNA of the CDR3 is TGTGCCAGCCTAGCGGGGGGCCTCCTTAGAAATGAGCAGTTCTTC. The rearrangement uses TRBV19 and TRBJ2-1; 11 positions agree with TRBD2. The CDR3 is 15 residues long. Germline CDR1 is LNHDA and CDR2 is SQIVND (reference sequence). J gave up 7 bases and V 9 bases, and 11 bases lay outside the gene matches.

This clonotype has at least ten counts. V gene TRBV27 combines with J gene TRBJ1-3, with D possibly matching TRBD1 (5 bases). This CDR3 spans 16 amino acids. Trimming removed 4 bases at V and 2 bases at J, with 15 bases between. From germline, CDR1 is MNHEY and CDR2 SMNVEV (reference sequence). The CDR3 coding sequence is TGTGCCAGCAGTTCCGATCCCGCCAGGGCTGGAAACACCATATATTTT. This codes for CASSSDPARAGNTIYF.

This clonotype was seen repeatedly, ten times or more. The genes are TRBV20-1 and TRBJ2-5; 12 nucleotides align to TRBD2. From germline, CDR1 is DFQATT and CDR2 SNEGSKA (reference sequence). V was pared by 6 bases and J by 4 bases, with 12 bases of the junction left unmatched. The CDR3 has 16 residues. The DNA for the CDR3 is TGCAGTGCCAACCGCCCTAGCGGGGGGGTAGGAGAGACCCAGTACTTC. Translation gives CSANRPSGGVGETQYF.

The CDR3 nucleotides read TGTGCCAGCAGTTCCGACAGGGTTAGAGATACGCAGTATTTT. Translation: CASSSDRVRDTQYF. The genes are TRBV6-5 and TRBJ2-3; TRBD1 agrees at 7 bases. Losses at the gene ends were 4 bases for V and 5 bases for J; bases not matched to a gene: 6. Germline V gene sequence: CDR1 MNHEY, CDR2 SVGAGI. This CDR3 spans 14 amino acids.

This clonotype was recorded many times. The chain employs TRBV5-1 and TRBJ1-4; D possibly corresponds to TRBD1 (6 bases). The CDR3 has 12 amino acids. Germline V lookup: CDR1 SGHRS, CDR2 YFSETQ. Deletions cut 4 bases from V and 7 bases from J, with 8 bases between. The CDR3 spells CASSPDSEKLFF. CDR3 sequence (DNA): TGCGCCAGCAGCCCGGACAGTGAAAAACTGTTTTTT.

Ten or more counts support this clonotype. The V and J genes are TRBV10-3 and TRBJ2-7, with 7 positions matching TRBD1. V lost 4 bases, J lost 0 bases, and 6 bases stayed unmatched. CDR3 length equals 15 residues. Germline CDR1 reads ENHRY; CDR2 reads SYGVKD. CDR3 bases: TGTGCCATCAGTGGGGGGACAGCCGACTCCTACGAGCAGTACTTC. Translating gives CAISGGTADSYEQYF.

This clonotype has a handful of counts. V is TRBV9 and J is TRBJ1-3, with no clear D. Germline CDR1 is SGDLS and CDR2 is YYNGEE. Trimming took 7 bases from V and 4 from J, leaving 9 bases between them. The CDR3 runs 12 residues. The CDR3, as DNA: TGTGCCAGCTCTATGGGCGGAAACACCATATATTTT. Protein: CASSMGGNTIYF. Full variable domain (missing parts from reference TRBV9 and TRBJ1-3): DSGVTQTPKHLITATGQRVTLRCSPRSGDLSVYWYQQSLDQGLQFLIQYYNGEERAKGNILERFSAQQFPDLHSELNLSSLELGDSALYFCASSMGGNTIYFGEGSWLTVV.

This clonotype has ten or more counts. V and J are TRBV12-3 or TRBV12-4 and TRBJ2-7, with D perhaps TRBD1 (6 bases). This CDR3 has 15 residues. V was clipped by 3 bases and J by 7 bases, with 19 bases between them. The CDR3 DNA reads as TGTGCCAGCAGTTTCCAGAGTGTGGGGGCGCGGGAGCAGTACTTC. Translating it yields CASSFQSVGAREQYF.

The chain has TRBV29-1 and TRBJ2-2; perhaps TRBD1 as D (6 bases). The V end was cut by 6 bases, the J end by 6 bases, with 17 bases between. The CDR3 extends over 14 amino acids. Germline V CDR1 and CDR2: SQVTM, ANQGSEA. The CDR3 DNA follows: TGCAGCGTATCCACAGGGACGGGGTCCGGGGAGCTGTTTTTT. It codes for CSVSTGTGSGELFF.

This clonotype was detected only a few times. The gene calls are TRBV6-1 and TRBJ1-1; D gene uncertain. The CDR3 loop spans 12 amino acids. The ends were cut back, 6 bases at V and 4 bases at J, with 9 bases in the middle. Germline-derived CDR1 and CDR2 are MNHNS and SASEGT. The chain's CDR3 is CASRPGSTEAFF. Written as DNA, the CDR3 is TGTGCCAGCAGGCCGGGCAGCACTGAAGCTTTCTTT.

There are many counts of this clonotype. CDR3 in amino acids: CASSQWGQAAIDGYTF. Here the CDR3 DNA reads TGTGCCAGCAGTCAATGGGGACAGGCGGCAATCGATGGCTACACCTTC. V usage is TRBV28 and J usage is TRBJ1-2; 8 nucleotides line up with TRBD1. V was clipped by 5 bases and J by 6 bases; unmatched bases: 14. In germline, CDR1 is MDHEN, CDR2 SYDVKM. The CDR3 extends over 16 amino acids.

CDR3 nucleotide sequence: TGCAGTGCCCGAGGACAGGGGAGAAGGGAGCAGTACTTC. This gives the protein CSARGQGRREQYF. The rearrangement uses TRBV20-1 and TRBJ2-7; 9 nucleotides agree with TRBD1. Trimming at V came to 6 bases and at J to 7 bases, leaving 10 bases not matched to a gene. This CDR3 contains 13 residues. Germline V CDR1 and CDR2: DFQATT, SNEGSKA (reference sequence).

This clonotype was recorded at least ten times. The CDR3 loop reads CSARTGTGGSGYTF. CDR3 DNA sequence: TGCAGTGCAAGGACGGGGACAGGGGGCAGTGGCTACACCTTC. The chain recombines TRBV20-1 with TRBJ1-2; 12 positions agree with TRBD1. Germline-derived CDR1 and CDR2 are DFQATT and SNEGSKA (reference sequence). Losses at the gene ends were 6 bases for V and 7 bases for J; bases not matched to a gene: 9. The CDR3 is 14 residues long.

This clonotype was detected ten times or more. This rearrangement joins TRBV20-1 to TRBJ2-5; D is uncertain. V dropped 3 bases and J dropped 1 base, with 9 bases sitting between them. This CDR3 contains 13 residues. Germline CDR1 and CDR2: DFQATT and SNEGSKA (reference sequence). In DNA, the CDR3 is TGCAGTGCTAGGCGCCAGCCCCAAGAGACCCAGTACTTC. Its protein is CSARRQPQETQYF.

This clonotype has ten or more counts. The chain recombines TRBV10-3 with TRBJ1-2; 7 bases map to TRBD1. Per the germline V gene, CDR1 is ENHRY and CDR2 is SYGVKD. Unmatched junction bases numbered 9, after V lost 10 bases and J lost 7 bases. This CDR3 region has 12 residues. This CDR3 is CARGEQGLGYTF. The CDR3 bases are TGTGCCAGAGGGGAACAGGGGCTTGGCTACACCTTC.

DNA for the CDR3: TGCAGCGTTGGACGTCTTAAAACTGAAGCTTTCTTT. Encoded protein: CSVGRLKTEAFF. The chain is built from TRBV29-1 and TRBJ1-1, with no clear D. Trimming stripped 4 bases from V and 5 bases from J, with 11 bases between. The length of the CDR3 is 12 residues. Germline V gives CDR1 SQVTM, CDR2 ANQGSEA.

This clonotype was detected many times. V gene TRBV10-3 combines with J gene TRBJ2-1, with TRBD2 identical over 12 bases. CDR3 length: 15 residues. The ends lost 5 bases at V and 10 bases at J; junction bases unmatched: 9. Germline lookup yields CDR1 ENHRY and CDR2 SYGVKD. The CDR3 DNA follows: TGTGCCATCAGTCCTAGCGGGGGGGTCCAGGGCGAGCAGTTCTTC. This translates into CAISPSGGVQGEQFF.

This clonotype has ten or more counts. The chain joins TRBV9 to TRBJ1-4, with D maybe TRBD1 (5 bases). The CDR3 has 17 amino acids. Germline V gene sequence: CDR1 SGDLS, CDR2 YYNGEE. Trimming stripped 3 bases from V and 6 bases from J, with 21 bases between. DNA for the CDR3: TGTGCCAGCAGCGGAGGGACCCCAAGGGACGGCGATGAAAAACTGTTTTTT. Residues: CASSGGTPRDGDEKLFF.

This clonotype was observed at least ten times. The CDR3 protein is CASSPPGHQNEKLFF. CDR3 DNA: TGTGCCAGCTCACCACCAGGACATCAGAATGAAAAACTGTTTTTT. The chain links TRBV18 to TRBJ1-4; D perhaps matches TRBD1 (5 bases). The CDR3 sequence is 15 residues long. V was clipped by 0 bases and J by 5 bases, with 10 bases between them. From germline, CDR1 is KGHSH and CDR2 LQKENI.

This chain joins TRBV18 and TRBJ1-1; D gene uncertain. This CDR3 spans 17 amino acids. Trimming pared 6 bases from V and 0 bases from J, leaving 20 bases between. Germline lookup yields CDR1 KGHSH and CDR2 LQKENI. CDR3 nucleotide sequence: TGTGCCAGCTCGCCCGGTGATATCCAAATAATGAACACTGAAGCTTTCTTT. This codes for CASSPGDIQIMNTEAFF.

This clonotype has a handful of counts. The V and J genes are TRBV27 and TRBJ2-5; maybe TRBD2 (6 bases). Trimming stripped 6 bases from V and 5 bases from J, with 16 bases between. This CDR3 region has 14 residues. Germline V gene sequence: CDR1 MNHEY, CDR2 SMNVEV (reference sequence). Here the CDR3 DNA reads TGTGCCAGCAGCAGAACACCGGGGGTGGAGACCCAGTACTTC. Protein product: CASSRTPGVETQYF.

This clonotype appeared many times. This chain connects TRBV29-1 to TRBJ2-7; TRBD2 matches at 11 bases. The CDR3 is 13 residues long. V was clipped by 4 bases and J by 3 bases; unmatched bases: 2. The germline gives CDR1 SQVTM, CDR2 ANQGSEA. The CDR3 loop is CSVASGGFYEQYF. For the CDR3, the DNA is TGCAGCGTTGCTAGCGGGGGGTTCTACGAGCAGTACTTC.

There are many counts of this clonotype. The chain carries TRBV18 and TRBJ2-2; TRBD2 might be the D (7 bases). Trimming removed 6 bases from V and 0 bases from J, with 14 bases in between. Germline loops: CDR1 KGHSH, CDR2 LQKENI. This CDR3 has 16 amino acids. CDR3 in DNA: TGTGCCAGCTCCCCGCGGGGGCCAACGAACACCGGGGAGCTGTTTTTT. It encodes CASSPRGPTNTGELFF.